Detailed here is one TCR beta chain. Its antigen is not known. Trimming pared 5 bases from V and 4 bases from J, leaving 14 bases between. The CDR3 extends over 14 amino acids. Germline CDR1 is MDHEN and CDR2 is SYDVKM. This entry comes from a study of shared clonotypes between healthy human individuals. The study, taken as a whole, reports: Several donors showed sharing of roughly 5% of naive CD4 clonotypes.

Division of CD4+ cells produced a CD45RA+ naive subset and a CD45RA-negative memory subset. Generated by immunoSEQ multiplex PCR, the TCRdb table keeps only in-frame clones and is missing some. Seen here are 330,000 or so clones, approximately 74% observed once, and the top ten hold 10%. The gene calls are TRBV28 and TRBJ1-1; no definite D call. The sample was memory CD4+ T cells sorted from blood. The subset is: CD45RA-negative fraction. The sequence was collected from a man aged 25-45 years in good health. The CDR3 spells CASSPRGGLTEAFF. The CDR3 coding sequence is TGTGCCAGCAGTCCCCGCGGTGGGCTCACTGAAGCTTTCTTT.